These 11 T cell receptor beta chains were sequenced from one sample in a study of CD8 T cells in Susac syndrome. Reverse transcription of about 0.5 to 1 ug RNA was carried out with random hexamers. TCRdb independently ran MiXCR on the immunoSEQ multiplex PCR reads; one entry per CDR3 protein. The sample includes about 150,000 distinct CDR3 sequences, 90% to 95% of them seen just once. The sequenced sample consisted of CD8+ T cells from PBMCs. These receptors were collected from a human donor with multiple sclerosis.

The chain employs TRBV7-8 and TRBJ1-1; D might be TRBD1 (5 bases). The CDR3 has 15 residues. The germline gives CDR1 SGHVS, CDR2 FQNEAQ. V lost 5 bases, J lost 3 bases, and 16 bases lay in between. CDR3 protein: CASSPRVWGDTEAFF. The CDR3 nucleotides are TGTGCCAGCAGCCCCAGAGTTTGGGGCGACACTGAAGCTTTCTTT.

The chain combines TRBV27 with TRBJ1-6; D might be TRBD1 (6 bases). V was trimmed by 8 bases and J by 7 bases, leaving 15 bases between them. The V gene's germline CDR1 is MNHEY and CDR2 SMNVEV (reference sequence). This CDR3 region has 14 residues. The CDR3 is CASAPGANNSPLHF. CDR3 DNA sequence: TGTGCCAGCGCTCCGGGGGCGAACAATTCACCCCTCCACTTT.

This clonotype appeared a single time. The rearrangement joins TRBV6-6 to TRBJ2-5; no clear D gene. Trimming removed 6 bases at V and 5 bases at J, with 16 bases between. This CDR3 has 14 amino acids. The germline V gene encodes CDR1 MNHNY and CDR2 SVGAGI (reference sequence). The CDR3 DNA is TGTGCCAGCAGGTTTAGTTTGGTTACGGAGACCCAGTACTTC. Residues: CASRFSLVTETQYF.

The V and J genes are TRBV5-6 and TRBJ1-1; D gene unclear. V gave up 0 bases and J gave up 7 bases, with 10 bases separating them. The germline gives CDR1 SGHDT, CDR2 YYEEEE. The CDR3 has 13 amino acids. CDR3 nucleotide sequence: TGTGCCAGCAGCTTGGGGCGACATCTTGAAGCTTTCTTT. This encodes CASSLGRHLEAFF.

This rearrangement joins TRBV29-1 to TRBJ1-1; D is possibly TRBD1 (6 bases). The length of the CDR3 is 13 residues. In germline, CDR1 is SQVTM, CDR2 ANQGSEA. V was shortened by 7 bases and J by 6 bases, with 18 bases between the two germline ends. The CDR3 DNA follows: TGCAGCGCTTACAGGGCAAATAACGCTGAAGCTTTCTTT. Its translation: CSAYRANNAEAFF.

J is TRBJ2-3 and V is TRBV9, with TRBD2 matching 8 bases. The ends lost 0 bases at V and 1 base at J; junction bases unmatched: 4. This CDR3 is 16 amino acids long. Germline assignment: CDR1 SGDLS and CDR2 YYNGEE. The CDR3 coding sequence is TGTGCCAGCAGCGTAGGGGTTAGCGGGGGCACAGATACGCAGTATTTT. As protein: CASSVGVSGGTDTQYF.

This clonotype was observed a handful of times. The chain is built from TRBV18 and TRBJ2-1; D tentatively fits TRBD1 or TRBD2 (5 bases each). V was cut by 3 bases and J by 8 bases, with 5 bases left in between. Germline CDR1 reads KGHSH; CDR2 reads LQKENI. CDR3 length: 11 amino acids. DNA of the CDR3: TGTGCCAGCTCACCGGGGGATGAGCAGTTCTTC. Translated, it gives CASSPGDEQFF. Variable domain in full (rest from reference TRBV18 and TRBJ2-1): NAGVMQNPRHLVRRRGQEARLRCSPMKGHSHVYWYRQLPEEGLKFMVYLQKENIIDESGMPKERFSAEFPKEGPSILRIQQVVRGDSAAYFCASSPGDEQFFGPGTRLTVL.

The CDR3: CAWSFSGGDEQYF. As DNA, the CDR3 is TGTGCCTGGAGTTTTAGCGGGGGCGACGAGCAGTACTTC. The chain couples TRBV30 to TRBJ2-7; 9 nucleotides align to TRBD2. The germline V gene has CDR1 GTSNPN and CDR2 SVGIG (reference sequence). V lost 2 bases to trimming and J lost 5 bases; unmatched junction nucleotides: 4. This CDR3 comprises 13 residues.

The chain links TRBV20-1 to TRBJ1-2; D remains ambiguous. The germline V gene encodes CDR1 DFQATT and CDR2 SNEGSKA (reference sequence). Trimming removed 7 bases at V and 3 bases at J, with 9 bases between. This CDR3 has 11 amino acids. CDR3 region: CSVPFDYGYTF. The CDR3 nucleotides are TGCAGTGTCCCGTTCGACTATGGCTACACCTTC.

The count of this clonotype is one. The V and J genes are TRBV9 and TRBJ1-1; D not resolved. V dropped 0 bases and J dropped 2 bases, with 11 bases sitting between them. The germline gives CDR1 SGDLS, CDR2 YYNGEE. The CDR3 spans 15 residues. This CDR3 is CASSVVNRPNTEAFF. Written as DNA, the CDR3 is TGTGCCAGCAGCGTAGTGAATCGTCCTAACACTGAAGCTTTCTTT.

Written as DNA, the CDR3 is TGTGCCAGCAGTTTCACATCCTACAATGAGCAGTTCTTC. This encodes CASSFTSYNEQFF. The rearrangement links TRBV28 to TRBJ2-1; no clear D gene. The length of the CDR3 is 13 residues. The V end was cut by 3 bases, the J end by 1 base, with 4 bases between. Per germline, CDR1 MDHEN and CDR2 SYDVKM.